This T cell receptor (beta chain) was obtained from a study of beta chain features in type 1 diabetes (dated by TCRdb to about 2018). In terms of the full investigation: No differences in mean age, gender distribution, total cell number or subset yield were found between patients and healthy donors. Across all samples, approximately 98,000,000 sorted cells were examined, and cell number per subset correlated strongly with RNA yield. In the study, recently diagnosed type 1 diabetes patients and matched healthy donors were compared on the TCRB repertoires of their sorted circulating CD4+ T cell subsets. Regulatory and stem cell-like memory subsets were isolated from only 8 patients and about eight healthy donors, whereas naive and central memory subsets came from all 30 or so donors. On the study overall, not on this receptor specifically: A moderate but significant shortening of TCRB CDR3 length was observed in type 1 diabetes patients in all four CD4+ subsets. Sequencing cDNA rather than genomic DNA could over-represent highly expressing activated cells, although activation and CD3 levels did not differ between groups. Shorter templates might have been favored by PCR, but patient and control samples were amplified and corrected together, so both groups would have been affected equally by any skew. Naive, central memory and regulatory TCRB repertoires appeared to be more similar among patients than among healthy donors. Because the HLA sub-analyses included only small numbers of individuals, any influence of HLA type on TCRB rearrangement was left unresolved. Patients with type 1 diabetes made fewer insertions and deleted more nucleotides at VDJ recombination sites, implying thymic rearrangement abnormalities.

Reading the germline V gene gives CDR1 SGDLS and CDR2 YYNGEE. Including cysteine and phenylalanine, the CDR3 has 15 amino acids. The DNA shown is the 45-base CDR3, in frame from base 1. V and J lose 0 bases and 1 base, and a span of 9 bases separates them. Comment on this clone: What antigen it recognizes has not been identified. No base-level quality is on record; no much larger clone is a single base apart.

All of the isolated RNA was reverse transcribed with the High Capacity cDNA Reverse Transcription Kit, so expressed TCRB transcripts were sequenced. Deep immunoSEQ sequencing was performed on naive, central memory and regulatory T cell samples, with an average of approximately 3.9 million total reads per sample. After sorted cells were lysed in RLT buffer, RNA was extracted with DNase-treated RNeasy Micro or Mini kits, with the choice depending on cell number. Each cell subset was processed on its own to prevent cross-contamination, while patient and healthy donor samples were processed together. TCRB sequences were amplified from cDNA with the immunoSEQ multiplex PCR, producing 87-bp fragments spanning the CDR3 region. The amplicons were sequenced using the Illumina HiSeq platform. From the authors' description of their analysis: PCR bias was computationally corrected using synthetic template baselines, reads within Hamming distance 2 were collapsed, and singletons that could not be merged were discarded. Reads were aligned to IMGT to assign V, D and J genes, CDR3 length, and insertions or deletions at six rearrangement sites. Clonotype counts were normalized to sorted cell number within each subset before computing true diversity and Gini coefficients with the tcR R package. The overlap coefficient, calculated on TCRB nucleotide sequences, was used to measure repertoire sharing. As a proxy for the pre-selection repertoire, out-of-frame TCRB sequences from naive cells were analyzed. TCRdb holds this immuneACCESS table with in-frame rearrangements only. Some clones are missing; in checked studies, unresolved V genes explain under half, and the rest has no known cause. V, J and clone size are those of that table, while D and trimming were read from the DNA. In this sample the table shows 200,000 to 300,000 clones, roughly 20% of which occur a single time. The ten most abundant clones make up 0.028% of the sample.

A single peripheral blood draw of around 120 mL on average was collected from each donor into heparinised tubes. A BD FACSAria II and a panel including CD45RO, CCR7, CD25, CD127, CD95 and CD27 were used to sort naive, central memory, regulatory and stem cell-like memory CD4+ T cells. All sorted populations exceeded 95% purity. PBMCs were isolated right away by Lymphoprep density gradient centrifugation and were stained directly, without culture. Samples were stained and sorted in pairs, with one healthy donor and one patient per experiment, so that batch effects were minimized. This TCR was recovered from a woman in her forties with type 1 diabetes. The sequenced sample was naive CD4+ T cells from blood. The cell subset or site label on this specimen signifies: true naive CD4+ T cells. This chain joins TRBV9 to TRBJ2-3, and perhaps TRBD2 as D gene, on 6 matching bases. The CDR3 reads CASSVVGGGTDTQYF. The DNA is TGTGCCAGCAGCGTAGTGGGCGGGGGCACAGATACGCAGTATTTT.